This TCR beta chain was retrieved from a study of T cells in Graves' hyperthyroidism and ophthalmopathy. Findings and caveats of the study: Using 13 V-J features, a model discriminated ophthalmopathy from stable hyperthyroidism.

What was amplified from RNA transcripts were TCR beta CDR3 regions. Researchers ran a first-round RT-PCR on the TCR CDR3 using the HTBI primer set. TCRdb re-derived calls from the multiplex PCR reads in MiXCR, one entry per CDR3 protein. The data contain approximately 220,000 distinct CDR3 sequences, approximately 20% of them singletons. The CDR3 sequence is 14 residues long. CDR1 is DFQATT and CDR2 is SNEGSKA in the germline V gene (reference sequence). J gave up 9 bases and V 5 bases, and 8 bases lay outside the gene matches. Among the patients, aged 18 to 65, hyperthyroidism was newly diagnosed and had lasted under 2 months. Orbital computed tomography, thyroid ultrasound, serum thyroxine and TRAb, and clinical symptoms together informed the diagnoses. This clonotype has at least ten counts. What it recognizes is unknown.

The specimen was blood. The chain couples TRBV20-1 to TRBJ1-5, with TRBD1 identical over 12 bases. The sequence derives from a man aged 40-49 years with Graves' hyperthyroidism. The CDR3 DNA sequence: TGCAGTGCTGGGGGACAGGGGGCTAATACGCCCCAGCATTTT. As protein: CSAGGQGANTPQHF.